The entry below gives a single T cell receptor beta chain sequence along with its context. Its antigen is as yet unknown. The assay was immunoSEQ multiplex PCR, and TCRdb's table has in-frame clones only and misses some. The sample holds 550,000 to 700,000 clones, approximately 73% seen once. Trimming shortened V by 6 bases and J by 0 bases, and 24 bases separated the two germline ends. CDR3 length: 19 amino acids. Germline-derived CDR1 and CDR2 are LNHDA and SQIVND (reference sequence). The data belong to a study of shared clonotypes between healthy human individuals. Study conclusions and caveats: Larger estimated richness was generally recorded for naive subsets relative to memory subsets. Blood alone was sampled, and tissue repertoires likely differ. Non-shared clonotypes displayed generation probabilities falling below those of clonotypes present in all four donors.

Sequenced material: memory CD4+ T cells sorted from blood. Noted subset: CD45RA-negative fraction. This chain connects TRBV19 to TRBJ1-5, with D maybe TRBD1 (5 bases). The source is a young woman in good health. For the CDR3, the DNA is TGTGCCAGTAGCGGGGGGGTGGGCCGATCTACATATAGCAATCAGCCCCAGCATTTT. It yields the protein CASSGGVGRSTYSNQPQHF.